The following is a TCR beta chain sequence with its context. Its cognate antigen has yet to be identified. Nothing much larger sits one base from this clone, and base qualities are not available. Trimming leaves V shorter by 4 bases and J shorter by 3 bases, with the junction holding 11 bases beyond the gene matches. As encoded in the germline V gene (reference sequence), CDR1 is MNHEY while CDR2 is SMNVEV. The CDR3 goes from the cysteine to the phenylalanine over 17 residues. Solely the CDR3 DNA is kept, with 51 bases framed from the first base. Participants in the prospective study were enrolled through a virtual design, were aged roughly 18 to 90 years, and lived in fewer than 30 United States geographic areas. In the prospective study, cohorts were assigned on the basis of participant-reported clinical history obtained from a screening survey and a study questionnaire. Recovered participants in ImmuneRACE Cohort 3 were defined as having two consecutive negative NP/OP PCR tests, clearance from a healthcare professional, or resolution of symptoms. In the prospective study, mobile phlebotomists collected whole blood, serum and a nasopharyngeal or oropharyngeal swab from each participant. Over a roughly 2-month period, participants in the prospective study had the option of providing additional blood draws and questionnaires. Before DNA extraction, prospective study blood samples were shipped either frozen or at room temperature.

The data are from a study of blood T cell repertoires in COVID-19 (dated by TCRdb to the early 2020s). Context from the whole study: Samples from collaborators originated in the United States, Italy and Spain and spanned both the acute and convalescent phases of COVID-19. The samples were drawn from the first 160 participants of the ongoing ImmuneRACE study and from about 1,200 subjects provided by 6 global collaborators. The material from the prospective study consisted of cDNA or gDNA derived from T cells, B-cell-depleted T cells, or PBMCs. HLA class I and class II types, where available, came from metadata supplied by the sample provider rather than from assay-based typing. Sample metadata almost always included a de-identified subject ID, COVID-19 status, age in years and sex. The repertoires were made available in a free public database intended to serve as a resource for research on the immune response to SARS-CoV-2. Deeply sampled blood TCRbeta repertoires from subjects exposed to, actively infected with, or recovered from COVID-19 were included in the dataset.

Overall results and qualifications from the work: Clinical and demographic metadata were provided uncurated, with the amount varying by source and participant.

The immunoSEQ Assay, a bias-controlled multiplex PCR, was used to amplify TCRbeta CDR3 regions from genomic DNA. The source study handled its data this way. The number of nucleated cells in each sample was estimated from the amplification of reference gene primers within the assay. To quantify the absolute abundance of each unique TCRbeta CDR3 rearrangement, sequence reads were collapsed and filtered. For each sample, productive Simpson clonality was calculated by taking the square root of Simpson's diversity index across productive rearrangements. TCRdb stores this immuneACCESS table with in-frame sequences only. Part of the clones is absent; in the studies checked, under half of the shortfall reflects unresolved V genes, and no reason is known for the rest. That table is the source of V, J and clone size, and D and trimming were worked out from the DNA. In this sample the table shows roughly 230,000 clones, 82% of which occur a single time. About 3.2% of the sample belongs to the ten largest clones.

The source material was PBMCs or T cells enriched from blood (not recorded which). This receptor chain uses TRBV27 and TRBJ2-3, with 9 central nucleotides matching TRBD1. This receptor was taken from a woman in her sixties or seventies who had recovered from COVID-19. The DNA sequence is given as TGTGCCAGCAGTTCCGGCTACAGGGGGCGGTTAACAGATACGCAGTATTTT. This encodes CASSSGYRGRLTDTQYF.